Each of the 30 T cell receptor beta chains below was sequenced from the same sample in a study of cytomegalovirus exposure and HLA in healthy donors. The primer mix had 60 Vbeta and 13 Jbeta primers. TCRdb's table, derived via immunoSEQ multiplex PCR, lists solely in-frame clones and lacks some. The sample shows 150,000 to 250,000 clones, roughly 85% of them seen only once. The sequencing sample was made of PBMCs. Every receptor here comes from a woman between 25 and 40 years old in good health and CMV-seropositive.

The chain links TRBV5-1 to TRBJ1-4; a possible D gene is TRBD1 (6 bases). The V gene's germline CDR1 is SGHRS and CDR2 YFSETQ. Trimming removed 4 bases at V and 3 bases at J, with 13 bases between. The CDR3 totals 15 residues. In DNA form, the CDR3 reads TGCGCCAGCAGCCCCAACAGGGTGCCTAATGAAAAACTGTTTTTT. Its protein is CASSPNRVPNEKLFF. The whole variable domain, filled in from reference TRBV5-1 and TRBJ1-4, reads KAGVTQTPRYLIKTRGQQVTLSCSPISGHRSVSWYQQTPGQGLQFLFEYFSETQRNKGNFPGRFSGRQFSNSRSEMNVSTLELGDSALYLCASSPNRVPNEKLFFGSGTQLSVL.

The V and J genes are TRBV2 and TRBJ1-5, with 7 bases aligning to TRBD1. V gave up 8 bases and J gave up 7 bases; unmatched junction bases: 8. Germline CDR1 SNHLY, CDR2 FYNNEI. CDR3 length: 13 amino acids. The CDR3 loop reads CASLLDRWQPQHF. The CDR3 DNA follows: TGTGCCAGCCTTCTGGACAGGTGGCAGCCCCAGCATTTT.

This clone appeared a single time. The V gene is TRBV5-1, the J gene TRBJ1-1; 8 bases fit TRBD1. The J segment lost 6 bases and the V segment lost 4 bases, leaving 17 bases of the junction unmatched. The CDR3 is 17 residues long. Germline CDR1 is SGHRS and CDR2 is YFSETQ. This chain's CDR3 is CASSTAGGADGHPEAFF. Written as DNA, the CDR3 is TGCGCCAGCAGCACCGCAGGGGGCGCCGACGGACACCCTGAAGCTTTCTTT.

This chain connects TRBV27 to TRBJ2-1; weak D call: TRBD2 (5 bases). CDR1 and CDR2 (germline): MNHEY, SMNVEV (reference sequence). Trimming shortened V by 3 bases and J by 4 bases, and 10 bases separated the two germline ends. The CDR3 is made up of 14 amino acids. CDR3 residues: CASSFRGSYNEQFF. CDR3 nucleotide sequence: TGTGCCAGCAGTTTTCGTGGGAGTTACAATGAGCAGTTCTTC.

There are a few counts of this clone. The gene calls are TRBV10-2 and TRBJ2-7; 7 bases line up with TRBD2. The ends lost 10 bases at V and 2 bases at J; junction bases unmatched: 11. Germline V gene lookup returns CDR1 WSHSY and CDR2 SAAADI. This CDR3 contains 14 residues. CDR3 sequence (DNA): TGCGCCACTTCAACCTGGGGGGGGGCCTACGAGCAGTACTTC. As protein: CATSTWGGAYEQYF.

This rearrangement joins TRBV14 to TRBJ2-3, with D possibly being TRBD2 (5 bases). Germline V gene lookup returns CDR1 SGHDN and CDR2 FVKESK. Deletions cut 5 bases from V and 2 bases from J, with 20 bases between. This CDR3 spans 17 amino acids. The CDR3 DNA follows: TGTGCCAGCAGCGCCCGATATACTAGAGCTTTCACAGATACGCAGTATTTT. Translation: CASSARYTRAFTDTQYF.

The V gene is TRBV4-3, the J gene TRBJ2-2, with a tentative D call TRBD1 (5 bases). The CDR3 length is 17 residues. Germline assignment: CDR1 LGHNA and CDR2 YSLEER. Trimming left V 3 bases short and J 2 bases short, with 16 bases between. CDR3 sequence (DNA): TGCGCCAGCAGCCAGCCACCGGCAGGGCTAAACACCGGGGAGCTGTTTTTT. Translation: CASSQPPAGLNTGELFF.

The chain uses TRBV19 and TRBJ2-1, with 7 bases that match TRBD2. The CDR3 is 18 residues long. CDR1 is LNHDA, CDR2 SQIVND, per germline (reference sequence). V shed 0 bases and J 9 bases; nucleotides not matched to a gene: 17. This CDR3 reads CASSIDVGGSGDVREQFF. The CDR3 bases are TGTGCCAGTAGTATAGATGTCGGCGGGAGCGGGGATGTACGTGAGCAGTTCTTC.

V and J are TRBV19 and TRBJ2-3; D possibly corresponds to TRBD1 (5 bases). The V end lost 3 bases, the J end lost 4 bases, and 8 bases lay between the germline ends. CDR3 length equals 13 residues. CDR1 is LNHDA and CDR2 is SQIVND in the germline V gene (reference sequence). The CDR3 sequence: CASSIRGSDTQYF. CDR3 in DNA: TGTGCCAGTAGTATTAGGGGATCAGATACGCAGTATTTT.

V usage is TRBV2 and J usage is TRBJ1-5, with TRBD1 as a possible D gene (5 bases). Trimming pared 3 bases from V and 3 bases from J, leaving 12 bases between. The germline CDR1 and CDR2 sequences are SNHLY and FYNNEI. The CDR3 is 15 residues long. This chain's CDR3 is CASSELGQVNQPQHF. The CDR3 nucleotides are TGTGCCAGCAGTGAGCTGGGGCAGGTCAATCAGCCCCAGCATTTT.

This clone has a single count. The rearrangement uses TRBV30 and TRBJ1-1; 8 nucleotides line up with TRBD1. Per the germline V gene, CDR1 is GTSNPN and CDR2 is SVGIG (reference sequence). The V gene end was trimmed by 1 base and the J gene end by 0 bases; junction bases not matched to a gene: 16. CDR3 length: 19 residues. CDR3 DNA: TGTGCCTGGAGTGCCGGGACAGGCCTTCGTGGGTTTTTGAACACTGAAGCTTTCTTT. This encodes CAWSAGTGLRGFLNTEAFF.

The table lists this clone with a few counts. The chain recombines TRBV2 with TRBJ1-2; D gene ambiguous. Trimming took 1 base from V and 4 from J, leaving 10 bases between them. The CDR3 contains 14 residues. CDR1 and CDR2 (germline): SNHLY, FYNNEI. This CDR3 is CASSEDRNSYGYTF. CDR3 sequence (DNA): TGTGCCAGCAGTGAAGACAGAAACTCCTATGGCTACACCTTC.

A few counts support this clone. The rearrangement links TRBV7-2 to TRBJ2-7; 7 positions agree with TRBD2. This CDR3 has 13 residues. The J segment lost 0 bases and the V segment lost 4 bases, leaving 0 bases of the junction unmatched. The germline CDR1 and CDR2 sequences are SGHTA and FQGNSA. The CDR3 DNA sequence: TGTGCCAGCAGCTGGACTAGCTCCTACGAGCAGTACTTC. This gives the protein CASSWTSSYEQYF.

The gene calls are TRBV9 and TRBJ1-3; no reliable D call. The length of the CDR3 is 16 residues. Trimming pared 0 bases from V and 0 bases from J, leaving 10 bases between. Germline lookup yields CDR1 SGDLS and CDR2 YYNGEE. The CDR3, as DNA: TGTGCCAGCAGCGTAGAAGGAGGGTTCTCTGGAAACACCATATATTTT. This translates into CASSVEGGFSGNTIYF.

The chain is built from TRBV5-1 and TRBJ1-1; no reliable D call. Per the germline V gene, CDR1 is SGHRS and CDR2 is YFSETQ. This CDR3 has 13 amino acids. V was clipped by 2 bases and J by 3 bases, with 8 bases between them. In DNA, the CDR3 is TGCGCCAGCAGCTTTCGGGTAGACACTGAAGCTTTCTTT. Translation gives CASSFRVDTEAFF.

The chain links TRBV18 to TRBJ2-1, with a tentative D call TRBD2 (5 bases). The CDR3 sequence is 15 residues long. CDR1 and CDR2 from the germline V gene are KGHSH and LQKENI. Deletions cut 0 bases from V and 2 bases from J, with 8 bases between. CDR3 sequence: CASSPPGGAYNEQFF. CDR3 nucleotides: TGTGCCAGCTCACCACCCGGAGGAGCCTACAATGAGCAGTTCTTC.

The V call is TRBV5-6, the J call TRBJ2-6, with D perhaps TRBD2 (6 bases). Trimming left V 2 bases short and J 2 bases short, with 8 bases between. The CDR3 contains 15 residues. CDR1 SGHDT and CDR2 YYEEEE come from the germline V gene. CDR3 region: CASSFGTPGANVLTF. The CDR3 DNA follows: TGTGCCAGCAGCTTCGGGACTCCTGGGGCCAACGTCCTGACTTTC.

The V call is TRBV2, the J call TRBJ2-2, with D perhaps matching TRBD1 (6 bases). V was clipped by 1 base and J by 7 bases, with 10 bases between them. The CDR3 contains 14 residues. CDR1 and CDR2 (germline): SNHLY, FYNNEI. In DNA, the CDR3 is TGTGCCAGCAGTGAAGACAGGGAAGTCGGGGAGCTGTTTTTT. Amino acids: CASSEDREVGELFF.

The V gene is TRBV30, the J gene TRBJ2-4, with D possibly matching TRBD2 (5 bases). This CDR3 contains 15 residues. Germline V gene lookup returns CDR1 GTSNPN and CDR2 SVGIG (reference sequence). V lost 0 bases and J 6 bases, leaving 15 bases between the germline ends. CDR3 DNA: TGTGCCTGGAGTGTCCAGAGGGTCATGGGAAACATTCAGTACTTC. Translation: CAWSVQRVMGNIQYF.

This sequence joins TRBV7-7 and TRBJ2-7, with D possibly matching TRBD1 (5 bases). Germline assignment: CDR1 SSHAT and CDR2 FNYEAQ (reference sequence). The CDR3 covers 13 residues. Trimming stripped 4 bases from V and 4 bases from J, with 11 bases between. The CDR3 bases are TGTGCCAGCAGCTCCGGCAGGGCGTACGAGCAGTACTTC. Translating gives CASSSGRAYEQYF.

This clone was observed a handful of times. The rearrangement links TRBV5-1 to TRBJ1-2; 7 bases map to TRBD1. Germline assignment: CDR1 SGHRS and CDR2 YFSETQ. The CDR3 runs 15 residues. Trimming took 4 bases from V and 2 from J; bases not matched to a gene: 8. CDR3 sequence: CASSPAGTENYGYTF. The CDR3 DNA follows: TGCGCCAGCAGCCCGGCGGGGACAGAGAACTATGGCTACACCTTC.

V gene TRBV4-1 combines with J gene TRBJ1-2; weak D call: TRBD1 (5 bases). V lost 4 bases to trimming and J lost 8 bases, with 14 bases between them. This CDR3 has 13 amino acids. Germline CDR1 reads MGHRA; CDR2 reads YSYEKL. The DNA for the CDR3 is TGCGCCAGCAGCCGCCTAGGGGCAGGGGGCTACACCTTC. Translation gives CASSRLGAGGYTF.

The chain has TRBV27 and TRBJ2-7, with a weak D call TRBD1 (5 bases). The germline V gene has CDR1 MNHEY and CDR2 SMNVEV (reference sequence). Trimming removed 6 bases from V and 3 bases from J, with 12 bases in between. The CDR3 spans 13 residues. CDR3 loop: CASRAGIGYEQYF. CDR3 coding DNA: TGTGCCAGCAGGGCAGGGATTGGCTACGAGCAGTACTTC.

This chain joins TRBV6-5 and TRBJ1-2; TRBD1 agrees at 10 bases. V trimming: 6 bases; J trimming: 4 bases; junction bases outside the gene matches: 8. The CDR3 length is 15 residues. From germline, CDR1 is MNHEY and CDR2 SVGAGI. CDR3 protein: CASRLDRGRFYGYTF. CDR3 bases: TGTGCCAGCAGACTAGACAGGGGGCGCTTCTATGGCTACACCTTC.

The V and J genes are TRBV27 and TRBJ2-1; D possibly corresponds to TRBD1 (7 bases). The CDR3 runs 16 residues. The ends were cut back, 4 bases at V and 4 bases at J, with 17 bases in the middle. Germline CDR1 reads MNHEY; CDR2 reads SMNVEV (reference sequence). The CDR3 sequence is CASSSPQGGIYNEQFF. CDR3 bases: TGTGCCAGCAGTTCCCCCCAGGGGGGAATTTACAATGAGCAGTTCTTC.

The genes are TRBV11-3 and TRBJ2-7; 13 positions match TRBD2. Germline CDR1 reads SGHNT; CDR2 reads YENEEA. This CDR3 spans 17 amino acids. The trim removed 2 bases at V and 2 bases at J, leaving 6 bases unmatched. DNA for the CDR3: TGTGCCAGCAGCTTACCTACTAGCGGGAGGGATACCTACGAGCAGTACTTC. Protein sequence: CASSLPTSGRDTYEQYF.

The chain has TRBV4-3 and TRBJ2-7; weak D call: TRBD2 (7 bases). CDR3 length: 15 amino acids. Germline CDR1 and CDR2: LGHNA and YSLEER. V was cut by 4 bases and J by 3 bases, with 16 bases left in between. The CDR3 protein is CASSPQGGGLYEQYF. CDR3 sequence (DNA): TGCGCCAGCAGCCCCCAGGGAGGGGGGCTCTACGAGCAGTACTTC.

The V call is TRBV10-2, the J call TRBJ2-7; the D gene is possibly TRBD1 (5 bases). Trimming took off 4 bases at V and 1 base at J, with 20 bases between the two ends. Germline lookup yields CDR1 WSHSY and CDR2 SAAADI. The CDR3 is made up of 17 amino acids. The chain's CDR3 is CASSGSQPVDSSYEQYF. CDR3 coding DNA: TGCGCCAGCAGTGGATCTCAACCTGTAGACAGTTCCTACGAGCAGTACTTC.

The J gene is TRBJ2-3, the V gene TRBV18; TRBD2 aligns across 10 bases. Per germline, CDR1 KGHSH and CDR2 LQKENI. This CDR3 is 16 amino acids long. J gave up 1 base and V 0 bases, and 1 base lay outside the gene matches. The CDR3 nucleotides are TGTGCCAGCTCACCACCCGGACTAGCGGGCACAGATACGCAGTATTTT. It yields the protein CASSPPGLAGTDTQYF.

As to this clone: The junction shows a germline mismatch at one end, possibly a read error. The gene calls are TRBV6-1 and TRBJ1-2; 7 nucleotides line up with TRBD1. CDR3 size: 16 residues. Per germline, CDR1 MNHNS and CDR2 SASEGT. The CDR3 is CASSEGGLLAGGSFSF. CDR3 nucleotide sequence: TGTGCCAGCAGTGAGGGTGGGCTACTTGCAGGGGGGTCGTTCTCCTTC.